These T cell receptor beta chains were read from a single sample in a study of T cell responses to AZD1222 COVID-19 vaccine. Using immunoSEQ multiplex PCR, the repertoire was profiled, and TCRdb retains in-frame clones only, with some absent. This sample carries 150,000 to 200,000 clones, around 94% of them seen once, and the ten largest clones take roughly a tenth. The sample here was peripheral blood, taken on day 0 of AZD1222 vaccination. The receptors derive from an adult in good health. Each CDR3 is given with its conserved first and last residue. Each record gives: D gene, V gene, clone size, J gene, CDR3 protein, CDR3 DNA. D genes are given only for firm matches. Part of the rows lack a size; the others show once, few, many or a class for expanded clones.

TRBD2	TRBV7-9	-	TRBJ2-1	CASTRTQGGRASEQFF	TGTGCCAGCACTCGAACCCAAGGCGGGAGGGCGAGTGAGCAGTTCTTC
-	TRBV6-6	-	TRBJ1-5	CASSQLSGDGSNQPQHF	TGTGCCAGCAGTCAGCTTTCAGGGGATGGAAGCAATCAGCCCCAGCATTTT
TRBD1	TRBV5-6	once	TRBJ1-2	CASSSVTYRGRLFSGGYTF	TGTGCCAGCAGCTCCGTTACCTACAGGGGGCGCTTGTTTTCAGGTGGCTACACCTTC
-	TRBV9	-	TRBJ1-1	CASSQGRGRTEAFF	TGTGCCAGCAGCCAGGGTCGTGGAAGAACTGAAGCTTTCTTT
-	TRBV28	-	TRBJ1-2	CASSPPRTAAGYTF	TGTGCCAGCAGTCCCCCGCGGACAGCTGCCGGCTACACCTTC
-	TRBV3-1/TRBV3-2	-	TRBJ1-2	CASSRQPGESTF	TGTGCCAGCAGCCGCCAGCCGGGTGAGTCCACCTTC
-	TRBV28	-	TRBJ2-7	CASSLGQQGSWRAEQYF	TGTGCCAGCAGTTTAGGCCAACAGGGTTCGTGGAGGGCCGAGCAGTACTTC
TRBD1	TRBV9	once	TRBJ1-4	CASSVAVGGREKLFF	TGTGCCAGCAGCGTAGCTGTAGGGGGCCGGGAAAAACTGTTTTTT
-	TRBV18	-	TRBJ1-3	CASSPPGVSGGNTIYF	TGTGCCAGCTCACCACCGGGGGTATCAGGTGGAAACACCATATATTTT
TRBD1	TRBV27	-	TRBJ2-7	CASSPVGTGQEQYF	TGTGCCAGCAGTCCCGTCGGGACAGGGCAAGAGCAGTACTTC
-	TRBV27	-	TRBJ2-1	CASSLSRRYNEQFF	TGTGCCAGCAGTTTATCGCGCCGATACAATGAGCAGTTCTTC
-	TRBV7-9	-	TRBJ1-6	CAGSQGNGDSPLHF	TGTGCCGGATCGCAGGGGAACGGGGATTCACCCCTCCACTTT
-	TRBV7-9	-	TRBJ1-4	CASSPPGGANEKLFF	TGTGCCAGCAGCCCCCCTGGGGGAGCAAATGAAAAACTGTTTTTT
TRBD1	TRBV13	-	TRBJ1-3	CASSSPGDRGLYF	TGTGCCAGCAGCTCCCCCGGGGACAGGGGTTTATATTTT
TRBD1	TRBV11-2	once	TRBJ1-4	CASSVGQGGEKLFF	TGTGCCAGCAGTGTAGGACAGGGAGGAGAAAAACTGTTTTTT
-	TRBV27	-	TRBJ1-5	CASSLGAFSQPQHF	TGTGCCAGCAGTTTGGGGGCCTTTAGTCAGCCCCAGCATTTT
TRBD1	TRBV2	-	TRBJ1-1	CASSGLQGAAEAFF	TGTGCCAGCAGTGGCTTACAGGGGGCGGCTGAAGCTTTCTTT
TRBD2	TRBV12-3/TRBV12-4	-	TRBJ2-7	CASSTRGGEQYF	TGTGCCAGCAGTACCCGGGGGGGCGAGCAGTACTTC
TRBD2	TRBV4-2	-	TRBJ2-3	CASSQDLAGGKDTQYF	TGTGCCAGCAGCCAAGATCTAGCGGGGGGGAAAGATACGCAGTATTTT
TRBD1	TRBV11-2	once	TRBJ1-1	CASSLSRDRDKTEAFF	TGTGCCAGCAGCTTGAGCCGGGACAGGGATAAGACTGAAGCTTTCTTT
TRBD1	TRBV29-1	-	TRBJ2-7	CSVAINRGEQYF	TGCAGCGTTGCCATTAACAGGGGCGAGCAGTACTTC
TRBD1	TRBV19	-	TRBJ1-2	CASSIAGQGALYYGYTF	TGTGCCAGTAGTATAGCTGGACAGGGGGCGCTCTACTATGGCTACACCTTC
TRBD1	TRBV5-5	-	TRBJ2-4	CASSPGQGAAKNIQYF	TGTGCCAGCAGCCCCGGACAGGGGGCGGCCAAAAACATTCAGTACTTC
-	TRBV2	-	TRBJ1-1	CASSEESLNRNTEAFF	TGTGCCAGCAGTGAAGAAAGTTTGAATCGGAACACTGAAGCTTTCTTT
-	TRBV5-6	-	TRBJ2-1	CASSLALARNEQFF	TGTGCCAGCAGCTTGGCTCTAGCCCGCAATGAGCAGTTCTTC
-	TRBV7-3	-	TRBJ2-1	CASSLGRADYNEQFF	TGTGCCAGCAGCTTGGGACGGGCGGACTACAATGAGCAGTTCTTC
-	TRBV30	few	TRBJ2-3	CAWSVRDTQYF	TGTGCCTGGAGTGTAAGAGATACGCAGTATTTT
-	TRBV27	-	TRBJ1-6	CASSTLEQGYNSPLHF	TGTGCCAGCAGCACTCTCGAACAGGGTTACAATTCACCCCTCCACTTT
-	TRBV10-3	-	TRBJ2-2	CAISESGPGELFF	TGTGCCATCAGTGAATCAGGCCCCGGGGAGCTGTTTTTT
-	TRBV10-3	-	TRBJ1-1	CAISEIRGEAFF	TGTGCCATCAGTGAGATAAGGGGAGAGGCTTTCTTT
TRBD1	TRBV19	-	TRBJ1-6	CASSAGGRYNSPLHF	TGTGCCAGTAGTGCAGGGGGCAGGTATAATTCACCCCTCCACTTT
-	TRBV9	-	TRBJ1-2	CASSGGYGYTF	TGTGCCAGCAGCGGCGGATATGGCTACACCTTC
-	TRBV19	once	TRBJ1-2	CASSPQAGNYGYTF	TGTGCCAGTAGTCCCCAAGCAGGGAACTATGGCTACACCTTC
TRBD1	TRBV6-2/TRBV6-3	-	TRBJ1-2	CASSYSGGDGYTF	TGTGCCAGCAGTTACTCAGGGGGCGACGGCTACACCTTC
TRBD1	TRBV18	-	TRBJ1-4	CASSPQGTGALNEKLFF	TGTGCCAGCTCACCACAAGGAACAGGGGCCTTAAATGAAAAACTGTTTTTT
-	TRBV9	-	TRBJ1-6	CASSVEVTGGSPLHF	TGTGCCAGCAGCGTAGAGGTGACAGGCGGGTCACCCCTCCACTTT
-	TRBV11-2	-	TRBJ2-7	CASSSMMEQTYEQYF	TGTGCCAGCAGCTCGATGATGGAGCAGACCTACGAGCAGTACTTC
TRBD1	TRBV9	-	TRBJ2-2	CASGTGPNTGELFF	TGTGCCAGCGGGACAGGTCCGAACACCGGGGAGCTGTTTTTT
-	TRBV4-1	-	TRBJ1-4	CASSQFYPQGPNEKLFF	TGCGCCAGCAGCCAATTCTACCCACAGGGTCCTAATGAAAAACTGTTTTTT
-	TRBV28	-	TRBJ1-3	CASSRTSGNTIYF	TGTGCCAGCAGCAGGACATCTGGAAACACCATATATTTT
-	TRBV28	-	TRBJ1-5	CASSPRGGGNQPQHF	TGTGCCAGCAGCCCCCGGGGGGGTGGGAATCAGCCCCAGCATTTT
-	TRBV6-5	-	TRBJ2-5	CASNAYLSQETQYF	TGTGCCAGCAACGCGTATTTGTCCCAAGAGACCCAGTACTTC
TRBD1	TRBV5-1	few	TRBJ2-3	CASSPTTGAFTQYF	TGCGCCAGCAGCCCGACGACAGGGGCGTTTACGCAGTATTTT
-	TRBV18	once	TRBJ2-3	CASSPPGTNPADTQYF	TGTGCCAGCTCACCACCCGGGACCAACCCCGCAGATACGCAGTATTTT
-	TRBV18	-	TRBJ2-1	CASSPIRSHNEQFF	TGTGCCAGCTCACCAATCAGGTCCCACAATGAGCAGTTCTTC